A single sample is the source of the 9 T cell receptor beta chains below, sequenced in a study of blood T cell repertoires in COVID-19 (dated by TCRdb to the early 2020s). The method was the immunoSEQ multiplex PCR assay. In TCRdb, the immuneACCESS table is reduced to in-frame sequences with V and J assigned. These tables do not hold every clone; where another copy was compared, an unresolved V gene accounts for under half, and the others remain unexplained. This sample gives approximately 52,000 clones in total; roughly 88% of them show up just once. The ten largest clones add up to approximately 3.4% of the sample. The sample comprised peripheral blood. These receptors were collected from a human donor in a cohort sampled during active COVID-19.

The V call is TRBV5-4, the J call TRBJ2-7; D is undetermined. This CDR3 region has 14 residues. V lost 0 bases and J 3 bases, leaving 10 bases between the germline ends. Per the germline V gene, CDR1 is SGHNT and CDR2 is YYREEE (reference sequence). The CDR3, as DNA: TGTGCCAGCAGCTTGGAAGCGTCAAACTACGAGCAGTACTTC. As protein: CASSLEASNYEQYF.

The chain employs TRBV7-9 and TRBJ2-7, with 7 bases identical to TRBD1. After removal of 6 bases from V and 3 bases from J, the junction contained 8 bases not matched to a gene. This CDR3 region has 14 residues. Germline CDR1 and CDR2: SEHNR and FQNEAQ (reference sequence). In DNA, the CDR3 is TGTGCCAGCAGGACCCGGGACAGCGACTACGAGCAGTACTTC. Its protein product is CASRTRDSDYEQYF.

The chain uses TRBV19 and TRBJ1-5; D is uncertain. Trimming cost V 5 bases and J 0 bases, with 11 bases left between them. CDR3 length equals 15 residues. CDR1 is LNHDA and CDR2 is SQIVND in the germline V gene (reference sequence). CDR3 DNA sequence: TGTGCCAGTAGTTTTACGAGAGATAGCAATCAGCCCCAGCATTTT. Protein sequence: CASSFTRDSNQPQHF.

This clone was recorded only once. The rearrangement joins TRBV12-3 or TRBV12-4 to TRBJ2-1, with 10 bases identical to TRBD2. The CDR3 contains 12 residues. Trimming at V came to 6 bases and at J to 14 bases, leaving 7 bases not matched to a gene. This CDR3 reads CASSLTGTSEFF. CDR3 DNA: TGTGCCAGCAGCCTGACCGGGACTAGCGAGTTCTTC.

The rearrangement links TRBV28 to TRBJ2-1; 7 bases align to TRBD2. The CDR3 extends over 15 amino acids. CDR1 MDHEN and CDR2 SYDVKM come from the germline V gene. The ends lost 5 bases at V and 0 bases at J; junction bases unmatched: 4. CDR3 sequence (DNA): TGTGCCAGCAGTCCAACTAGCGACTCCTACAATGAGCAGTTCTTC. Residues: CASSPTSDSYNEQFF.

The chain uses TRBV28 and TRBJ1-2; the match to TRBD1 covers 8 bases. The V and J ends lost 4 bases and 3 bases, in that order; junction bases with no gene match: 1. There are 13 residues in the CDR3. From germline, CDR1 is MDHEN and CDR2 SYDVKM. The CDR3 DNA sequence: TGTGCCAGCAGTTCAGGGGGCTACTATGGCTACACCTTC. This encodes CASSSGGYYGYTF.

The V gene is TRBV28, the J gene TRBJ2-1; 7 bases are shared with TRBD2. V lost 6 bases, J lost 8 bases, and 7 bases stayed unmatched. This CDR3 is 13 amino acids long. CDR1 and CDR2 from the germline V gene are MDHEN and SYDVKM. DNA of the CDR3: TGTGCCAGCAGCCTGACTAGCCCCCATGAGCAGTTCTTC. Residues: CASSLTSPHEQFF.

The chain couples TRBV18 to TRBJ1-2, with D uncertain. CDR3 length: 13 amino acids. Deletions cut 2 bases from V and 6 bases from J, with 10 bases between. In germline, CDR1 is KGHSH, CDR2 LQKENI. CDR3 nucleotides: TGTGCCAGCTCACCAGGAGGGTGGCATGGCTACACCTTC. Encoded protein: CASSPGGWHGYTF.

The rearrangement links TRBV3-1 (or the pseudogene TRBV3-2) to TRBJ1-1; possible D gene TRBD1, 6 bases. This CDR3 has 13 amino acids. CDR1 and CDR2 from the germline V gene are LGHDT and YNNKEL (reference sequence). V shed 8 bases and J shed 4 bases, with 14 bases lying between them. CDR3 coding DNA: TGTGCCAGCGGGGGGGGCGCGGGCACTGAAGCTTTCTTT. This codes for CASGGGAGTEAFF.